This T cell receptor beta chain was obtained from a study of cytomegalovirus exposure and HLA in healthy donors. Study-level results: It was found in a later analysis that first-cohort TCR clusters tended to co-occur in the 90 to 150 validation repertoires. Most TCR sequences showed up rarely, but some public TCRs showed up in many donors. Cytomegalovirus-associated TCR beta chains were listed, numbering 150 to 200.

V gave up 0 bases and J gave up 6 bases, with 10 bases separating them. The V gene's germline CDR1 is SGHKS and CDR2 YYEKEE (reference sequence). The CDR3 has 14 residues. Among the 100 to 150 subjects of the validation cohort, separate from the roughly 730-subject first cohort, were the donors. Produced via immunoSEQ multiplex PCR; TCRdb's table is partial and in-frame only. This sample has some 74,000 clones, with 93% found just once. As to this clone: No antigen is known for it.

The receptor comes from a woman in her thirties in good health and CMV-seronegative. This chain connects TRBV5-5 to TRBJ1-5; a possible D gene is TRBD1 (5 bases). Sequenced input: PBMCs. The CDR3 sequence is CASSLAGGGQPQHF. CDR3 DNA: TGTGCCAGCAGCTTGGCGGGGGGAGGTCAGCCCCAGCATTTT.